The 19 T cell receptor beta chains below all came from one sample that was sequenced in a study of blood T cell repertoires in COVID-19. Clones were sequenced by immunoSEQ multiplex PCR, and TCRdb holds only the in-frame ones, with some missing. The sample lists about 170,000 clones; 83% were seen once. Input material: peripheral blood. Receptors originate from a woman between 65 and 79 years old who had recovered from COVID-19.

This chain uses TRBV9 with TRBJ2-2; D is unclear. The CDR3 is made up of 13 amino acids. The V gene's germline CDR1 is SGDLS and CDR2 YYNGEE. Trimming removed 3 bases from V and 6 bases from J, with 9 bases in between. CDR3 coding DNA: TGTGCCAGCAGCGCTCTCCGGGCCGGGGAGCTGTTTTTT. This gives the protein CASSALRAGELFF.

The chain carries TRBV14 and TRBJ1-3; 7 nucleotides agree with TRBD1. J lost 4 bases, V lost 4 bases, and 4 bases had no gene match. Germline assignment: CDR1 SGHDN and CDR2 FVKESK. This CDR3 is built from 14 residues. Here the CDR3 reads CASSPGTAGNTIYF. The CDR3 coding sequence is TGTGCCAGCAGCCCCGGGACAGCGGGAAACACCATATATTTT.

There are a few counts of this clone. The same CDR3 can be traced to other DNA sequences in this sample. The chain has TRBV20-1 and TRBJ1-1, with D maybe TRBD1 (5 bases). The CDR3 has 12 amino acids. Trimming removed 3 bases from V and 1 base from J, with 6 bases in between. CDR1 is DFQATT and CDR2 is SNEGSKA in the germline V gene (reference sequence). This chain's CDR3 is CSASGANTEAFF. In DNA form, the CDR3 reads TGCAGTGCTAGTGGGGCGAACACTGAAGCTTTCTTT.

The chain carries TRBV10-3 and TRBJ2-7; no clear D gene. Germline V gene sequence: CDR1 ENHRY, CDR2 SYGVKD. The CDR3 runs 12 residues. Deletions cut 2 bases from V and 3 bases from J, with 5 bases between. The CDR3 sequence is CAISEDIYEQYF. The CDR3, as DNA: TGTGCCATCAGTGAGGACATCTACGAGCAGTACTTC.

The CDR3 loop is CASRRQGKLFF. CDR3 coding DNA: TGTGCCAGCAGAAGACAGGGGAAACTGTTTTTT. V and J are TRBV27 and TRBJ1-4; 8 nucleotides line up with TRBD1. Germline V CDR1 and CDR2: MNHEY, SMNVEV (reference sequence). CDR3 length equals 11 residues. The V gene end was trimmed by 6 bases and the J gene end by 11 bases; junction bases not matched to a gene: 2.

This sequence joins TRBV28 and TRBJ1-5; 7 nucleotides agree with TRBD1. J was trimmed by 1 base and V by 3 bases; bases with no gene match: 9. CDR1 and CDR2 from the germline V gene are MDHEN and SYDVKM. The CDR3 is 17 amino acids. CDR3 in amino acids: CASSLRQGGSSNQPQHF. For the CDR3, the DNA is TGTGCCAGCAGTTTGCGGCAGGGGGGTTCAAGCAATCAGCCCCAGCATTTT.

The chain's CDR3 is CASSPRGGVSGSLNEQFF. The CDR3 nucleotides are TGTGCCAGCAGCCCCCGGGGGGGGGTCAGCGGGAGTCTCAATGAGCAGTTCTTC. The chain is built from TRBV7-8 and TRBJ2-1; 8 positions match TRBD2. The ends lost 5 bases at V and 6 bases at J; junction bases unmatched: 18. Germline V gene data show CDR1 as SGHVS and CDR2 as FQNEAQ. The CDR3 is 18 residues long.

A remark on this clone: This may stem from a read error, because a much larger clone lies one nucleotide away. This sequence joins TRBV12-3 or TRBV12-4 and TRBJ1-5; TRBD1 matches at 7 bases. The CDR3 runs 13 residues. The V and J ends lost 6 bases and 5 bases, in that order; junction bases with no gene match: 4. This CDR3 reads CASSPDRDQPQHF. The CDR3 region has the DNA TGTGCCAGCAGCCCCGACAGGGATCAGCCCCAGCATTTT.

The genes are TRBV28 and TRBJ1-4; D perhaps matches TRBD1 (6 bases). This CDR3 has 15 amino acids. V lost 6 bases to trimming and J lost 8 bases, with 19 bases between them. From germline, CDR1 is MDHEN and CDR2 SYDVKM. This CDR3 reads CASSPPGGGTEKLFF. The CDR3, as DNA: TGTGCCAGCAGCCCCCCCGGTGGGGGCACCGAAAAACTGTTTTTT.

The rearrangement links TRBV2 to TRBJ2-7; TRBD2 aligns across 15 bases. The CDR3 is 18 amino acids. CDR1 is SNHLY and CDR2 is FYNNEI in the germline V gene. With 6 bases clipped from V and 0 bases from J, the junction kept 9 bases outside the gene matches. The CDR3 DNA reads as TGTGCCAGCAGACCGGGACTAGCGGGAGGATTGAGCTCCTACGAGCAGTACTTC. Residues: CASRPGLAGGLSSYEQYF.

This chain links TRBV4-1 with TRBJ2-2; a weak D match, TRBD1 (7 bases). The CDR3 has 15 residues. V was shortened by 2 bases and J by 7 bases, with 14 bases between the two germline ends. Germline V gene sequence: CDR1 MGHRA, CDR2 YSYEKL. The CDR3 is CASSQYRGGGGELFF. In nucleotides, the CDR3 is TGCGCCAGCAGCCAATACAGGGGAGGCGGCGGGGAGCTGTTTTTT.

This CDR3 is CASSPGGPYEQYF. The CDR3 bases are TGTGCCAGCAGCCCAGGGGGTCCCTACGAGCAGTACTTC. The chain couples TRBV28 to TRBJ2-7; 7 bases align to TRBD1. V lost 6 bases and J lost 2; bases outside the gene matches: 4. Germline loops: CDR1 MDHEN, CDR2 SYDVKM. CDR3 length: 13 residues.

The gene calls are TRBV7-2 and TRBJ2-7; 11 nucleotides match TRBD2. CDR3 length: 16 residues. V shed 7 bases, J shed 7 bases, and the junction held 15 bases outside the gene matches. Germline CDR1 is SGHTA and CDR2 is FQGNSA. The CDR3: CASTPRRLAGGGEQYF. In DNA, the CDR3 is TGTGCCAGCACCCCCCGGAGGTTAGCGGGAGGGGGGGAGCAGTACTTC.

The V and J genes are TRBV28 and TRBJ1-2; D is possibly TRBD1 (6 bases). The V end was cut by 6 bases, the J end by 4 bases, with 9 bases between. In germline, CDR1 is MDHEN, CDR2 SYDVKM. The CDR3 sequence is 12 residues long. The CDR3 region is CASRSRGYGYTF. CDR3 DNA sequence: TGTGCCAGCAGGAGCAGGGGCTATGGCTACACCTTC.

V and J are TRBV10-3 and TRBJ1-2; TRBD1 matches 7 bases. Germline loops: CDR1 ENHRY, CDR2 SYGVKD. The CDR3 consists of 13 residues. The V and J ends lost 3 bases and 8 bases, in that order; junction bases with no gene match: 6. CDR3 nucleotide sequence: TGTGCCATCAGTGAAGACAGGGTTGGGGGCTACACCTTC. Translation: CAISEDRVGGYTF.

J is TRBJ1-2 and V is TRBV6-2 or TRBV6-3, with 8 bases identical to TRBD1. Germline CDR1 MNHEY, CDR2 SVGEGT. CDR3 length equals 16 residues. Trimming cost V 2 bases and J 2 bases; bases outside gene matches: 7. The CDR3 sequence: CASSYLTDRGNYGYTF. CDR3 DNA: TGTGCCAGCAGTTACCTTACCGACAGGGGAAACTATGGCTACACCTTC.

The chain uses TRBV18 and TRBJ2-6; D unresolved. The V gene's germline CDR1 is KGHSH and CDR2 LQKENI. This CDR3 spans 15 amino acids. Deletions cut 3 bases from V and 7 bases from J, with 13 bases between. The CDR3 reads CASSPSWQAANVLTF. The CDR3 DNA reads TGTGCCAGCTCACCGAGCTGGCAGGCTGCCAACGTCCTGACTTTC.

The CDR3 region is CASSAITDTQYF. The CDR3 nucleotides are TGTGCCAGCAGCGCTATCACAGATACGCAGTATTTT. This sequence joins TRBV7-3 and TRBJ2-3; D unresolved. Between the trimmed V and J ends, which lost 5 bases and 2 bases, there was a span of 5 bases. This CDR3 is built from 12 residues. Germline values: CDR1 SGHTA, CDR2 FQGTGA. Variable domain in full (rest from reference TRBV7-3 and TRBJ2-3): GAGVSQTPSNKVTEKGKYVELRCDPISGHTALYWYRQSLGQGPEFLIYFQGTGAADDSGLPNDRFFAVRPEGSVSTLKIQRTERGDSAVYLCASSAITDTQYFGPGTRLTVL.

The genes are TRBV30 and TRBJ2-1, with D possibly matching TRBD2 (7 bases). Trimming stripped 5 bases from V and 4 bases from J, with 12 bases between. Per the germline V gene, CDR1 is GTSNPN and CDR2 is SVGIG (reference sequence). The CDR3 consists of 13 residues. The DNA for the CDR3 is TGTGCCTGGGGGGGGGCTGGTTACAATGAGCAGTTCTTC. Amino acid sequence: CAWGGAGYNEQFF.